The T cell receptor (beta chain) described here comes from a study of T cells after yellow fever vaccination. TCRdb reanalysed the 5' RACE reads using MiXCR and keeps one entry per CDR3 protein. The repertoire holds approximately 170,000 distinct CDR3 sequences, 9.5% to 11% seen once, with about 40% in the top ten. This clonotype was picked up a small number of times. CDR3 length equals 15 residues. Germline V gene lookup returns CDR1 MNHEY and CDR2 SMNVEV (reference sequence). V gave up 3 bases and J gave up 1 base, with 11 bases separating them. This sequence originates from a man between 18 and 29 years old who received the YFV17D yellow fever vaccine. The material was CD8+ T cells sorted from PBMCs, obtained 15 days after the yellow fever booster vaccination. The chain uses TRBV27 and TRBJ2-3, with D hard to call. This CDR3 is CASSLVPLGTDTQYF. CDR3 in DNA: TGTGCCAGCAGTTTGGTACCCTTAGGCACAGATACGCAGTATTTT.